Shown below are 3 T cell receptor beta chains from a single sample sequenced in a study of spatial heterogeneity in lung cancer. Via MiXCR, TCRdb re-called the 5' RACE reads, giving one row per CDR3 protein. Of roughly 21,000 distinct CDR3 sequences in the sample, 3% to 3.5% are singletons; the top ten hold more than 25%. Time point reported: sample taken at primary tumor resection. Sequenced here: PBMCs, sampled at surgery. These receptor sequences come from a female donor with early-stage non-small cell lung cancer.

In its sample, this clonotype was seen many times. The chain has TRBV3-1 and TRBJ2-3; D unresolved. V lost 9 bases, J lost 3 bases, and 7 bases lay in between. Germline CDR1 is LGHDT and CDR2 is YNNKEL (reference sequence). The CDR3 extends over 11 amino acids. As DNA, the CDR3 is TGTGCCAGGTACGAGACAGATACGCAGTATTTT. Translating gives CARYETDTQYF.

This clonotype was seen ten or more times. The chain links TRBV25-1 to TRBJ1-1, with unresolved D. The CDR3 loop spans 14 amino acids. CDR1 is MGHDK and CDR2 is SYGVNS in the germline V gene. V was shortened by 5 bases and J by 3 bases, with 13 bases between the two germline ends. CDR3 region: CASSNHGVDTEAFF. The CDR3 DNA sequence: TGTGCCAGCAGTAACCATGGGGTTGACACTGAAGCTTTCTTT.

This clonotype appeared many times. The CDR3 bases are TGTGCCACCAGTGATTTTTTTGGGGGAGATTTGTTGATGGAACATGATGGCTACACCTTC. Translation gives CATSDFFGGDLLMEHDGYTF. This rearrangement joins TRBV24-1 to TRBJ1-2; D possibly corresponds to TRBD1 (5 bases). Germline CDR1 reads KGHDR; CDR2 reads SFDVKD. V gave up 1 base and J gave up 6 bases, with 29 bases separating them. This CDR3 is built from 20 residues.